These 11 T cell receptor beta chains share one sample of origin, sequenced in a study of Ad26.COV2.S vaccination and SARS-CoV-2 variants. Sequencing used immunoSEQ multiplex PCR; TCRdb keeps in-frame clones, though not all of them. The sample carries approximately 420,000 clones, around 87% recorded once. Specified treatment: 15 to 20 received Ad26.COV2.S at low or high dose, single or two shots; roughly five received placebo; per-sample allocation not given. All samples were drawn on day 63, counting from the first vaccine or placebo injection. This specimen consisted of peripheral blood, obtained in a trial of Ad26.COV2.S vaccine versus placebo. Receptor source: a person aged 18-65 years who received the Ad26.COV2.S COVID-19 vaccine or a placebo.

This chain links TRBV29-1 with TRBJ2-7; D not certain. The CDR3 length is 12 residues. Germline CDR1 and CDR2: SQVTM and ANQGSEA. Trimming left V 7 bases short and J 0 bases short, with 10 bases between. Here the CDR3 DNA reads TGCAGCGGTGGGGAAAACTCCTACGAGCAGTACTTC. This gives the protein CSGGENSYEQYF.

This clone was seen a single time. The chain recombines TRBV3-1 (or the pseudogene TRBV3-2) with TRBJ1-4; 9 bases line up with TRBD1. V was pared by 5 bases and J by 7 bases, with 14 bases of the junction left unmatched. CDR1 and CDR2 (germline): LGHDT, YNNKEL (reference sequence). The CDR3 is made up of 17 amino acids. CDR3 sequence: CASSSGTGRFFGEKLFF. The CDR3 DNA follows: TGTGCCAGCAGCTCCGGGACAGGGAGGTTTTTTGGTGAAAAACTGTTTTTT.

This chain links TRBV7-8 with TRBJ2-7, with D tentatively TRBD1 (6 bases). CDR1 is SGHVS, CDR2 FQNEAQ, per germline. Trimming shortened V by 4 bases and J by 2 bases, and 21 bases separated the two germline ends. This CDR3 has 17 amino acids. CDR3 sequence: CASSSEEGRYRAYEQYF. The DNA of the CDR3 is TGTGCCAGCAGCTCGGAAGAGGGCCGTTACAGGGCCTACGAGCAGTACTTC. Full variable domain (remainder filled in from reference TRBV7-8 and TRBJ2-7): GAGVSQSPRYKVAKRGQDVALRCDPISGHVSLFWYQQALGQGPEFLTYFQNEAQLDKSGLPSDRFFAERPEGSVSTLKIQRTQQEDSAVYLCASSSEEGRYRAYEQYFGPGTRLTVT.

This sequence joins TRBV6-5 and TRBJ2-7, with D tentatively TRBD1 or TRBD2 (5 bases each). In germline, CDR1 is MNHEY, CDR2 SVGAGI. V was shortened by 6 bases and J by 3 bases, with 9 bases between the two germline ends. This CDR3 spans 12 amino acids. CDR3 DNA sequence: TGTGCCAGCAGCCGAGGGGACTACGAGCAGTACTTC. It translates to CASSRGDYEQYF.

The CDR3 nucleotides read TGCGCCAGCAGCCAAACCTCCAGCTCTGGAAACACCATATATTTT. It is translated as CASSQTSSSGNTIYF. This chain links TRBV4-3 with TRBJ1-3; D is ambiguous. Per germline, CDR1 LGHNA and CDR2 YSLEER. The germline V and J ends were trimmed by 2 bases and 0 bases, with 8 bases remaining between them. There are 15 residues in the CDR3.

Here the CDR3 reads CAISESKGSRSSYEQYF. The CDR3 DNA reads as TGTGCCATCAGTGAGTCAAAGGGGTCTCGGAGCTCCTACGAGCAGTACTTC. The V call is TRBV10-3, the J call TRBJ2-7; D might be TRBD1 (5 bases). This CDR3 has 17 residues. Trimming stripped 0 bases from V and 0 bases from J, with 15 bases between. The V gene's germline CDR1 is ENHRY and CDR2 SYGVKD.

V is TRBV18 and J is TRBJ2-7, with D possibly being TRBD1 (6 bases). Trimming pared 3 bases from V and 5 bases from J, leaving 17 bases between. Germline V gene sequence: CDR1 KGHSH, CDR2 LQKENI. There are 15 residues in the CDR3. The CDR3 is CASSPTTGFGDEQYF. CDR3 nucleotides: TGTGCCAGCTCACCCACCACAGGGTTTGGAGACGAGCAGTACTTC. Drawing the rest from reference TRBV18 and TRBJ2-7, the complete variable domain is NAGVMQNPRHLVRRRGQEARLRCSPMKGHSHVYWYRQLPEEGLKFMVYLQKENIIDESGMPKERFSAEFPKEGPSILRIQQVVRGDSAAYFCASSPTTGFGDEQYFGPGTRLTVT.

The chain employs TRBV2 and TRBJ2-7; D is unclear. Trimming cost V 3 bases and J 6 bases, with 6 bases left between them. Germline V gene data show CDR1 as SNHLY and CDR2 as FYNNEI. This CDR3 spans 11 amino acids. CDR3 nucleotides: TGTGCCAGCAGTGACTACTCCGAGCAGTACTTC. As protein: CASSDYSEQYF.

V is TRBV23-1 and J is TRBJ1-2; D is possibly TRBD1 (5 bases). TRBV23-1 is assigned to the ORF class and has an uncertain function. This CDR3 comprises 16 residues. The V end lost 7 bases, the J end lost 2 bases, and 20 bases lay between the germline ends. The CDR3 DNA sequence: TGCGCCAGCACTCACCCCTCGCGACAGATAAACTATGGCTACACCTTC. It specifies CASTHPSRQINYGYTF.

J is TRBJ1-4 and V is TRBV3-1 (or the pseudogene TRBV3-2); D is perhaps TRBD1 (6 bases). Trimming pared 1 base from V and 5 bases from J, leaving 26 bases between. There are 20 residues in the CDR3. Germline lookup yields CDR1 LGHDT and CDR2 YNNKEL (reference sequence). CDR3 sequence: CASSQAGHATAPGPNEKLFF. DNA of the CDR3: TGTGCCAGCAGCCAAGCGGGACACGCAACCGCCCCCGGACCAAATGAAAAACTGTTTTTT.

This clone has only a few counts. The gene calls are TRBV6-5 and TRBJ1-2, with 7 bases lining up with TRBD1. Per germline, CDR1 MNHEY and CDR2 SVGAGI. The CDR3 contains 12 residues. Trimming at V came to 6 bases and at J to 7 bases, leaving 5 bases not matched to a gene. The CDR3, as DNA: TGTGCCAGCAGCTACAGGGGTACTGGCTACACCTTC. Its translation is CASSYRGTGYTF.